This T cell receptor (beta chain) was identified in a study of kidney transplant recipient with SARS-CoV-2 infection. In regard to this clonotype: This may be a read error, as it is one base from a much larger clone.

Germline CDR1 is MNHEY and CDR2 is SVGAGI. The CDR3 runs to 13 residues. TCRdb re-analysed the reads in MiXCR, keeping a single row per CDR3 protein. This table holds 200,000 to 300,000 distinct CDR3 sequences, 29% found once. The clonotype originates from a male patient in his thirties who had COVID-19 and was a kidney transplant recipient. Some T cells may trace back to the graft donor. The chain recombines TRBV6-5 with TRBJ2-7; possibly TRBD2 for D (5 bases). The sample was a blood sample, taken at baseline and on approximately day 120 from a kidney transplant recipient. The CDR3 is CANSDYHPYEQYF. The DNA of the CDR3 is TGTGCCAACAGTGACTATCACCCCTACGAGCAGTACTTC.